These 32 T cell receptor beta chains came from one sample sequenced in a study of OX40 agonist ivuxolimab in advanced cancers. Data came from immunoSEQ multiplex PCR; TCRdb stores just in-frame clones and leaves some out. In the table there are around 53,000 clones, roughly 84% of which are singletons. The sequencing used CD4+ or CD8+ T cells sorted from blood, collected in a trial of the OX40 agonist ivuxolimab. The origin of the receptors is an adult with an advanced solid tumor such as melanoma, head and neck, liver or kidney cancer.

The CDR3 nucleotides are TGCGCCAGCAGCCCTATTAGGAGCACAGATACGCAGTATTTT. Its protein product is CASSPIRSTDTQYF. This chain joins TRBV5-1 and TRBJ2-3, with unresolved D. V lost 4 bases, J lost 0 bases, and 9 bases lay in between. The CDR3 is 14 amino acids. Germline loops: CDR1 SGHRS, CDR2 YFSETQ.

This clone was picked up one time. This rearrangement joins TRBV27 to TRBJ1-1; no clear D gene. The V gene's germline CDR1 is MNHEY and CDR2 SMNVEV (reference sequence). The germline V and J ends were trimmed by 4 bases and 3 bases, with 12 bases remaining between them. This CDR3 comprises 14 residues. The CDR3 loop is CASSSRKGDTEAFF. The CDR3 region has the DNA TGTGCCAGCAGTTCCAGGAAAGGAGACACTGAAGCTTTCTTT.

Here the CDR3 reads CASSLQGPGELFF. In nucleotides, the CDR3 is TGCGCCAGCAGCTTACAGGGACCCGGGGAGCTGTTTTTT. V and J are TRBV5-1 and TRBJ2-2, with a tentative D call TRBD1 (6 bases). V gave up 2 bases and J gave up 6 bases, with 8 bases separating them. The CDR3 length is 13 residues. The germline gives CDR1 SGHRS, CDR2 YFSETQ.

The chain combines TRBV7-9 with TRBJ2-4; TRBD2 matches at 8 bases. Germline V CDR1 and CDR2: SEHNR, FQNEAQ (reference sequence). The J segment lost 8 bases and the V segment lost 5 bases, leaving 14 bases of the junction unmatched. This CDR3 is 16 amino acids long. DNA of the CDR3: TGTGCCAGCAGCCCAGGACGGGAGGGCTTATTAGACATTCAGTACTTC. It codes for CASSPGREGLLDIQYF.

The chain couples TRBV29-1 to TRBJ1-2, with D tentatively TRBD1 (5 bases). With 6 bases removed from V and 8 bases from J, the gap between germline ends came to 13 bases. Germline V gives CDR1 SQVTM, CDR2 ANQGSEA. This CDR3 has 11 amino acids. As DNA, the CDR3 is TGCAGCGTGAGTGAGGGACGAGGCTACACCTTC. Residues: CSVSEGRGYTF.

This chain uses TRBV5-1 with TRBJ2-7; no reliable D call. The CDR3 is made up of 13 amino acids. V was pared by 0 bases and J by 2 bases, with 6 bases between. Germline assignment: CDR1 SGHRS and CDR2 YFSETQ. CDR3 loop: CASSLVSPYEQYF. As DNA, the CDR3 is TGCGCCAGCAGCTTGGTTTCTCCCTACGAGCAGTACTTC.

V and J are TRBV9 and TRBJ2-1; TRBD2 agrees at 13 bases. The germline CDR1 and CDR2 sequences are SGDLS and YYNGEE. This CDR3 region has 16 residues. Trimming took 0 bases from V and 8 from J; bases not matched to a gene: 5. In DNA, the CDR3 is TGTGCCAGCAGCGTAGGGACTAGCGGGAGTCGTGATGAGCAGTTCTTC. Its translation: CASSVGTSGSRDEQFF.

The V call is TRBV21-1, the J call TRBJ2-7; whether TRBD1, the table's D call, matches the DNA was not checked. TRBV21-1 is a documented pseudogene. This CDR3 is built from 17 residues. CDR3 sequence (DNA): TGTGCCAGCAGCCCCCTAACTTCCGGGACAGGGTGCTACGAGCAGTACTTC. Translated, it gives CASSPLTSGTGCYEQYF.

V and J are TRBV6-1 and TRBJ2-1, with D uncertain. The CDR3 is 13 residues long. V was shortened by 6 bases and J by 6 bases, with 12 bases between the two germline ends. Germline V CDR1 and CDR2: MNHNS, SASEGT. CDR3 coding DNA: TGTGCCAGCAGGGTAGCTCTTGCCAATGAGCAGTTCTTC. The encoded protein is CASRVALANEQFF.

The genes are TRBV11-3 and TRBJ2-3; 8 positions agree with TRBD1. CDR3 length equals 16 residues. With V trimmed by 0 bases and J by 1 base, 3 bases remained unmatched. The V gene's germline CDR1 is SGHNT and CDR2 YENEEA. The CDR3 sequence: CASSLDPGQGTDTQYF. DNA for the CDR3: TGTGCCAGCAGCTTAGATCCGGGACAGGGCACAGATACGCAGTATTTT.

The rearrangement joins TRBV29-1 to TRBJ1-1; D gene ambiguous. V was clipped by 4 bases and J by 8 bases, with 11 bases between them. The CDR3 sequence is 11 residues long. Germline loops: CDR1 SQVTM, CDR2 ANQGSEA. CDR3 protein: CSVVVYEEAFF. Written as DNA, the CDR3 is TGCAGCGTTGTGGTGTACGAGGAAGCTTTCTTT.

With regard to this clone: The identical CDR3 is also encoded by other nucleotide sequences in the sample. This chain connects TRBV28 to TRBJ1-5, with D maybe TRBD1 (6 bases). The CDR3 totals 15 residues. Per germline, CDR1 MDHEN and CDR2 SYDVKM. Trimming cost V 4 bases and J 0 bases, with 10 bases left between them. CDR3: CASSSGAYSNQPQHF. Here the CDR3 DNA reads TGTGCCAGCAGTTCAGGGGCATATAGCAATCAGCCCCAGCATTTT.

CDR3 nucleotide sequence: TGCGCCAGCAGCTTGGACGGATACTCTGGAAACACCATATATTTT. Translating gives CASSLDGYSGNTIYF. The chain employs TRBV5-1 and TRBJ1-3; D remains ambiguous. Germline CDR1 is SGHRS and CDR2 is YFSETQ. The CDR3 length is 15 residues. V was cut by 0 bases and J by 0 bases, with 7 bases left in between.

The chain is built from TRBV29-1 and TRBJ1-1; no clear D. The V gene lost 4 bases and the J gene lost 1 base, with 10 bases spanning the gap. Germline CDR1 SQVTM, CDR2 ANQGSEA. CDR3 length: 13 amino acids. The CDR3 nucleotides read TGCAGCGTTGGAGCACTTTGGAACACTGAAGCTTTCTTT. This encodes CSVGALWNTEAFF.

The V call is TRBV29-1, the J call TRBJ1-1; no clear D. Germline V gene lookup returns CDR1 SQVTM and CDR2 ANQGSEA. The CDR3 is 12 amino acids. Trimming took off 7 bases at V and 2 bases at J, with 11 bases between the two ends. The CDR3 here is CSARTSNTEAFF. The CDR3 region has the DNA TGCAGCGCCAGGACGTCCAACACTGAAGCTTTCTTT.

This clone was seen once. The chain uses TRBV19 and TRBJ2-1; perhaps TRBD1 as D (6 bases). V was pared by 3 bases and J by 9 bases, with 12 bases between. The germline V gene has CDR1 LNHDA and CDR2 SQIVND (reference sequence). There are 13 residues in the CDR3. CDR3 bases: TGTGCCAGTAGTATTCTATCGGACAGTGAGCAGTTCTTC. The encoded protein is CASSILSDSEQFF.

This sequence joins TRBV28 and TRBJ2-3; D tentatively fits TRBD1 or TRBD2 (5 bases each). This CDR3 spans 13 amino acids. The V end was cut by 4 bases, the J end by 4 bases, with 9 bases between. Looked up from germline, CDR1 is MDHEN and CDR2 is SYDVKM. The chain's CDR3 is CASSSGAPDTQYF. The CDR3 DNA sequence: TGTGCCAGCAGTTCCGGGGCCCCAGATACGCAGTATTTT.

The gene calls are TRBV6-5 and TRBJ2-2, with 8 bases identical to TRBD1. In germline, CDR1 is MNHEY, CDR2 SVGAGI. J gave up 4 bases and V 3 bases, and 7 bases lay outside the gene matches. The CDR3 runs to 16 residues. The CDR3 loop reads CASSYLGQGPTGELFF. Here the CDR3 DNA reads TGTGCCAGCAGTTATCTCGGACAGGGCCCCACCGGGGAGCTGTTTTTT.

DNA of the CDR3: TGTGCCAGCAGACCTACCATGACAGGGGGAGAGACCCAGTACTTC. Protein: CASRPTMTGGETQYF. The V and J genes are TRBV28 and TRBJ2-5, with 9 nucleotides matching TRBD1. The V segment lost 6 bases and the J segment 4 bases; nucleotides outside the gene matches: 9. The CDR3 sequence is 15 residues long. Per germline, CDR1 MDHEN and CDR2 SYDVKM.

The gene calls are TRBV7-8 and TRBJ2-1, with 7 bases matching TRBD1. The V segment lost 1 base and the J segment 0 bases; nucleotides outside the gene matches: 9. There are 18 residues in the CDR3. Germline V gives CDR1 SGHVS, CDR2 FQNEAQ. CDR3 bases: TGTGCCAGCAGCTTAGTTTTCGCGACAGGGAGCTCCTACAATGAGCAGTTCTTC. This codes for CASSLVFATGSSYNEQFF.

The rearrangement joins TRBV4-2 to TRBJ2-5; 12 bases match TRBD2. Germline V CDR1 and CDR2: LGHNA, YNFKEQ. J lost 5 bases, V lost 1 base, and 5 bases had no gene match. The CDR3 totals 16 residues. As DNA, the CDR3 is TGTGCCAGCAGCCAAGCACTAGCGGGAGGTATGGAGACCCAGTACTTC. As protein: CASSQALAGGMETQYF.

The genes are TRBV10-3 and TRBJ2-1; TRBD2 is a possible D gene (5 bases). The CDR3 runs 13 residues. The V and J ends lost 9 bases and 9 bases respectively, with 18 bases between them. Germline V gene sequence: CDR1 ENHRY, CDR2 SYGVKD. CDR3: CAIQLVKDSEQFF. The CDR3, as DNA: TGTGCCATTCAACTAGTGAAAGATTCTGAGCAGTTCTTC.

This rearrangement joins TRBV19 to TRBJ2-5; no firm D call. V lost 3 bases and J 4 bases, leaving 12 bases between the germline ends. Germline V lookup: CDR1 LNHDA, CDR2 SQIVND (reference sequence). CDR3 length: 14 residues. The CDR3 region is CASSISAVGETQYF. The CDR3 region has the DNA TGTGCCAGTAGTATCTCTGCCGTCGGAGAGACCCAGTACTTC.

The chain recombines TRBV7-3 with TRBJ2-4; D uncertain. Germline assignment: CDR1 SGHTA and CDR2 FQGTGA. This CDR3 comprises 15 residues. CDR3 nucleotides: TGTGTCCATTTTGTGATGGGGTACCCCAAAAACATTCAGTACTTC. This codes for CVHFVMGYPKNIQYF.

This chain uses TRBV5-1 with TRBJ1-1; weak D call: TRBD1 (5 bases). The CDR3 spans 15 residues. V shed 4 bases and J shed 0 bases, with 13 bases lying between them. Per germline, CDR1 SGHRS and CDR2 YFSETQ. CDR3 sequence reads: CASSPLAGMNTEAFF. CDR3 nucleotide sequence: TGCGCCAGCAGCCCCCTGGCAGGGATGAACACTGAAGCTTTCTTT.

The chain couples TRBV5-5 to TRBJ2-1; 7 nucleotides match TRBD2. The CDR3 has 17 amino acids. Trimming cost V 4 bases and J 2 bases; bases outside gene matches: 12. The germline V gene has CDR1 SGHKS and CDR2 YYEKEE (reference sequence). In DNA form, the CDR3 reads TGTGCCAGCAGCCAGATTTCTACGGGAGGCGCCTACAATGAGCAGTTCTTC. Amino acid sequence: CASSQISTGGAYNEQFF.

The chain combines TRBV5-1 with TRBJ2-7; 8 nucleotides agree with TRBD2. CDR1 is SGHRS and CDR2 is YFSETQ in the germline V gene. The CDR3 runs to 14 residues. V was pared by 1 base and J by 0 bases, with 0 bases of the junction left unmatched. CDR3 in amino acids: CASSLSGGSYEQYF. The CDR3 nucleotides are TGCGCCAGCAGCTTGAGCGGGGGCTCCTACGAGCAGTACTTC. Full variable domain (remainder filled in from reference TRBV5-1 and TRBJ2-7): KAGVTQTPRYLIKTRGQQVTLSCSPISGHRSVSWYQQTPGQGLQFLFEYFSETQRNKGNFPGRFSGRQFSNSRSEMNVSTLELGDSALYLCASSLSGGSYEQYFGPGTRLTVT.

This chain joins TRBV9 and TRBJ2-5, with 9 positions matching TRBD2. The CDR3 consists of 15 residues. V shed 0 bases and J 5 bases; nucleotides not matched to a gene: 5. Germline V gives CDR1 SGDLS, CDR2 YYNGEE. This CDR3 reads CASSVGGRVGETQYF. CDR3 coding DNA: TGTGCCAGCAGCGTAGGCGGGAGGGTGGGGGAGACCCAGTACTTC.

V gene TRBV5-4 combines with J gene TRBJ1-2; no firm D call. V gave up 4 bases and J gave up 1 base, with 14 bases separating them. CDR3 length: 15 amino acids. The V gene's germline CDR1 is SGHNT and CDR2 YYREEE (reference sequence). This CDR3 reads CASSPSVQLNYGYTF. The CDR3 DNA sequence: TGTGCCAGCAGCCCCAGTGTGCAGCTTAACTATGGCTACACCTTC.

V is TRBV11-3 and J is TRBJ2-5, with 11 bases identical to TRBD1. This CDR3 has 14 amino acids. Germline V gene lookup returns CDR1 SGHNT and CDR2 YENEEA. V shed 1 base and J 7 bases; nucleotides not matched to a gene: 2. This CDR3 reads CASSLVGTGGTQYF. CDR3 nucleotides: TGTGCCAGCAGCTTAGTAGGGACAGGGGGGACCCAGTACTTC.

The chain links TRBV6-1 to TRBJ1-2, with no clear D. Germline loops: CDR1 MNHNS, CDR2 SASEGT. CDR3 size: 14 residues. Trimming stripped 6 bases from V and 10 bases from J, with 21 bases between. The DNA for the CDR3 is TGTGCCAGCAGAGTTGATGAGGTGGTAAATCTCTACACCTTC. Translated, it gives CASRVDEVVNLYTF.

This chain uses TRBV6-6 with TRBJ2-3; D might be TRBD1 (6 bases). The CDR3 spans 15 residues. V was shortened by 6 bases and J by 0 bases, with 13 bases between the two germline ends. CDR1 MNHNY and CDR2 SVGAGI come from the germline V gene (reference sequence). DNA for the CDR3: TGTGCCAGCAGACTTCAGGGGTCTAGCACAGATACGCAGTATTTT. The encoded protein is CASRLQGSSTDTQYF.